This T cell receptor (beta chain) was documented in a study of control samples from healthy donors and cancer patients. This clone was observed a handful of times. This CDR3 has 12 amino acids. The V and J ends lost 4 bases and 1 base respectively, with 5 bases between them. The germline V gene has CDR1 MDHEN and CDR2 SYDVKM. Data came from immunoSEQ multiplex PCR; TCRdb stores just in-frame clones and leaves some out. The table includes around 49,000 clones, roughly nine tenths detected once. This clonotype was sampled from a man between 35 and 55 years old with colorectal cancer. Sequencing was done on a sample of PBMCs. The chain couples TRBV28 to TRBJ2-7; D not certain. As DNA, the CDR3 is TGTGCCAGCAGTTCGACTTCCTACGAGCAGTACTTC. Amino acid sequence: CASSSTSYEQYF.